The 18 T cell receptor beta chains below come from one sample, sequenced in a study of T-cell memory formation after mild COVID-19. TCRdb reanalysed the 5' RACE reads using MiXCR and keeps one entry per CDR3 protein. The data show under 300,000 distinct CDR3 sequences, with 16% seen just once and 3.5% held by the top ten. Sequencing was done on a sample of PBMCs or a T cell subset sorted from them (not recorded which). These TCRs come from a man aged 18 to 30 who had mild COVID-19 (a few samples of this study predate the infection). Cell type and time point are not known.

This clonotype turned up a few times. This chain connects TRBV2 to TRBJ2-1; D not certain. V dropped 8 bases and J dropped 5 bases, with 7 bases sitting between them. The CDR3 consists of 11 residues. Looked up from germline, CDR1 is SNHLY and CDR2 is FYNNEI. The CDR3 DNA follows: TGTGCCAGCGCTTATGACAATGAGCAGTTCTTC. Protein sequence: CASAYDNEQFF.

The CDR3: CASRGSSNYYEQYV. CDR3 DNA sequence: TGCGCCAGCAGGGGCAGCTCAAATTATTACGAGCAGTACGTC. The chain carries TRBV10-1 and TRBJ2-7; D remains unclear. V was pared by 6 bases and J by 4 bases, with 16 bases between. The CDR3 totals 14 residues. In germline, CDR1 is WNHNN, CDR2 SYGVQD (reference sequence).

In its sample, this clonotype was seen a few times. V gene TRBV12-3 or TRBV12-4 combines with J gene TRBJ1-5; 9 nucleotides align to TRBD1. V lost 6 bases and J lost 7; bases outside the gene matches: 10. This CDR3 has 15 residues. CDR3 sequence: CASSPSGTGRQPQHF. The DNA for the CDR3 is TGTGCCAGCAGCCCCTCCGGGACAGGGAGGCAGCCCCAGCATTTT.

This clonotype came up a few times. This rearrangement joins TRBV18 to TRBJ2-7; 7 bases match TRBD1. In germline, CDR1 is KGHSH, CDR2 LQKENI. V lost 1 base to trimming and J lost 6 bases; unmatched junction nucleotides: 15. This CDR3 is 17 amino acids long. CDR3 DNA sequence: TGTGCCAGCTCACCACGACCTACAGGGGCCGAGCAGGGCGAGCAGTACTTC. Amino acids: CASSPRPTGAEQGEQYF.

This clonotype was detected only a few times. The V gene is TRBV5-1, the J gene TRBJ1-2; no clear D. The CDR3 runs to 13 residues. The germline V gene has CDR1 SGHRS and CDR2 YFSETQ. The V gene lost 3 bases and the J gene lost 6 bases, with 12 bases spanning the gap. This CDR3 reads CASSSGPGDGYTF. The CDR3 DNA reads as TGCGCCAGCAGCTCGGGCCCGGGAGATGGCTACACCTTC.

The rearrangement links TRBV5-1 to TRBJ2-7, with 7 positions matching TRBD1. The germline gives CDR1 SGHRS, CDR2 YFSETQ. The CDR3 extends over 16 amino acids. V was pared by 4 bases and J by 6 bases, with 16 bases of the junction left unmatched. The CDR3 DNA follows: TGCGCCAGCAGCCGCACCCGGGACAGTAGGATGGGCGAGCAGTACGTC. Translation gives CASSRTRDSRMGEQYV.

The CDR3 sequence is CASSLGGSQVGGYTF. The CDR3 DNA reads as TGTGCCAGCAGCTTAGGGGGCAGCCAAGTTGGAGGCTACACCTTC. This sequence joins TRBV7-2 and TRBJ1-2, with D maybe TRBD1 (5 bases). The germline V gene has CDR1 SGHTA and CDR2 FQGNSA. The V gene lost 1 base and the J gene lost 8 bases, with 17 bases spanning the gap. The CDR3 runs to 15 residues.

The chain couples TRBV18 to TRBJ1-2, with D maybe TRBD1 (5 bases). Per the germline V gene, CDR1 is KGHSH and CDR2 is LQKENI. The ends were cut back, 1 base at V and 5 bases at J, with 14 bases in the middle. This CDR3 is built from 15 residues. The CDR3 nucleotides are TGTGCCAGCTCACCACTACTAGGGGCGGCGTATGGCTACACCTTC. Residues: CASSPLLGAAYGYTF.

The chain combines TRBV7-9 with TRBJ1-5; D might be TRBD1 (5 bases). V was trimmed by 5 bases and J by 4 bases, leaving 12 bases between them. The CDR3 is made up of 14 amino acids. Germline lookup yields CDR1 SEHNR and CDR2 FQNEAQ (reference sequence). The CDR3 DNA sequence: TGTGCCAGCAGCCCCGTGGGGGGGAATCAGCCCCAGCATTTT. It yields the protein CASSPVGGNQPQHF.

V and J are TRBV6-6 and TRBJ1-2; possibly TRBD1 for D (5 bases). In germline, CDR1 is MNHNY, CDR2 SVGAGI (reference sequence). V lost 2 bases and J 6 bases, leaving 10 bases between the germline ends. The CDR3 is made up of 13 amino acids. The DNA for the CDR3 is TGTGCCAGCAGTTACGGGCAGGGACATGGCTACACCTTC. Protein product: CASSYGQGHGYTF.

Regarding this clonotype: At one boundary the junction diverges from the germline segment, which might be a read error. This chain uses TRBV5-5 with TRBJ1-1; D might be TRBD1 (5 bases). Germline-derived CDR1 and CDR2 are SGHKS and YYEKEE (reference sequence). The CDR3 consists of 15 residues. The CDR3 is CASTLGPRAGTEAFF. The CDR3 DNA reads TGTGCCAGCACCTTGGGTCCCAGGGCGGGCACTGAAGCTTTCTTT.

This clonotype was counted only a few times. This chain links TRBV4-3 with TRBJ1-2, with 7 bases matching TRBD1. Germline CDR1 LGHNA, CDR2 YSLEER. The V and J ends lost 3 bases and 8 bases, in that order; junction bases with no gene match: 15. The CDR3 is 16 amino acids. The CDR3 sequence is CASSHQSRQGSEGYTF. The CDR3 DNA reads TGCGCCAGCAGCCACCAATCCCGACAGGGCAGTGAGGGCTACACCTTC.

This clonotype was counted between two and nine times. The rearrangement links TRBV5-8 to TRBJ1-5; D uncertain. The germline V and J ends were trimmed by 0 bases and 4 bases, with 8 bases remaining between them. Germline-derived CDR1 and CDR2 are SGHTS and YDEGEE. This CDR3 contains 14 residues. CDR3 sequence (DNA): TGTGCCAGCAGCTTGGATTTCGGTAATCAGCCCCAGCATTTT. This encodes CASSLDFGNQPQHF.

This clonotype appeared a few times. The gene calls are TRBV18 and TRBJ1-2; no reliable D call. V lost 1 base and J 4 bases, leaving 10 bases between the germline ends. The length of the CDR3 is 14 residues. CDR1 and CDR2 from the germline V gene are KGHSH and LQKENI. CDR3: CASSPLEEGYGYTF. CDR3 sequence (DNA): TGTGCCAGCTCACCACTAGAAGAGGGCTATGGCTACACCTTC.

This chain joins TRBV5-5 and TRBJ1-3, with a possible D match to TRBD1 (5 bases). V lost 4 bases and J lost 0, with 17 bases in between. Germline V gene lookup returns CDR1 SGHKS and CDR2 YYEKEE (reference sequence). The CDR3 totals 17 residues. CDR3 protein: CASSRWDAEFSGNTIYF. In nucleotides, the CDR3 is TGTGCCAGCAGCCGATGGGACGCCGAATTCTCTGGAAACACCATATATTTT.

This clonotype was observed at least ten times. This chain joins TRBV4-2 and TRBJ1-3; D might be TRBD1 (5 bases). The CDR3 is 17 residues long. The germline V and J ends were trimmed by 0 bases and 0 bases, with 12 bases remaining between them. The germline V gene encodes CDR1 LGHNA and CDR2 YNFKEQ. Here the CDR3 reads CASSQDRQGSSGNTIYF. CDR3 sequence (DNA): TGTGCCAGCAGCCAAGACCGTCAGGGAAGCTCTGGAAACACCATATATTTT.

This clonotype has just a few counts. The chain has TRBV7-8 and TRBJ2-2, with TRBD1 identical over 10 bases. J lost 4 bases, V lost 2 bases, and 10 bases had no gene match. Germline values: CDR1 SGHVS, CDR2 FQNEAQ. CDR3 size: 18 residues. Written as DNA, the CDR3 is TGTGCCAGCAGCTTATTGGTGGGACAGGGGATCATCACCGGGGAGCTGTTTTTT. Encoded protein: CASSLLVGQGIITGELFF.

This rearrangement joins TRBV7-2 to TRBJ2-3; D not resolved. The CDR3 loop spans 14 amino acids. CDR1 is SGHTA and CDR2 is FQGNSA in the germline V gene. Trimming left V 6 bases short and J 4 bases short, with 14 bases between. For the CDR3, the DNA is TGTGCCAGCAGTCTGGCTGGGATCGCAGATACGCAGTATTTT. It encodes CASSLAGIADTQYF.